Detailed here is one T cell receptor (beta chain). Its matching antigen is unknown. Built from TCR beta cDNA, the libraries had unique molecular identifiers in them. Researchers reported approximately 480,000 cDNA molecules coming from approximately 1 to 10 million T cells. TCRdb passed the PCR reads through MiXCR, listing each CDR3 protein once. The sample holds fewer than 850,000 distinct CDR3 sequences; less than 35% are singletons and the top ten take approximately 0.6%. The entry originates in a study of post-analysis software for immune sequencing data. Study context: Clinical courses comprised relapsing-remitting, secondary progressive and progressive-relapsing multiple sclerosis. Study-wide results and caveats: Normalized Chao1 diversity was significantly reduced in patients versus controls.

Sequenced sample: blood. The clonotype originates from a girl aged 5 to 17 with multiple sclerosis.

The CDR3 is CASAVGVSNEQYF. CDR3 sequence (DNA): TGTGCCAGCGCGGTGGGGGTATCCAATGAGCAGTACTTC. The rearrangement joins TRBV7-2 to TRBJ2-5, with D possibly being TRBD1 or TRBD2 (5 bases each). Trimming removed 8 bases from V and 11 bases from J, with 21 bases in between. Germline assignment: CDR1 SGHTA and CDR2 FQGNSA. CDR3 length: 13 residues.